This record covers a single T cell receptor (beta chain). The CDR3 is made up of 12 amino acids. Germline V gene data show CDR1 as SGHRS and CDR2 as YFSETQ. The V gene lost 2 bases and the J gene lost 1 base, with 3 bases spanning the gap. The data were taken from a study of cytomegalovirus exposure and HLA in healthy donors. The PCR ran on 60 Vbeta and 13 Jbeta primers. Per the original methods: Later, roughly 77 million unique TCR beta chains were counted in an analysis, and about 10 million of them were shared. The method was immunoSEQ multiplex PCR; TCRdb's version includes in-frame clones alone and lacks a portion of them. V and J calls and clone size are copied from that table; D and trimming were computed from the DNA. The data contain roughly 110,000 clones, around 77% of them singletons. Although they were nominally healthy when sampled, donors likely had unrecorded immune exposures.

The receptor comes from a woman aged 25 to 39 in good health and CMV-seropositive. The genes are TRBV5-1 and TRBJ1-1; no clear D. The specimen was PBMCs. CDR3 bases: TGCGCCAGCAGCTTCGGGAACACTGAAGCTTTCTTT. Translating it yields CASSFGNTEAFF.